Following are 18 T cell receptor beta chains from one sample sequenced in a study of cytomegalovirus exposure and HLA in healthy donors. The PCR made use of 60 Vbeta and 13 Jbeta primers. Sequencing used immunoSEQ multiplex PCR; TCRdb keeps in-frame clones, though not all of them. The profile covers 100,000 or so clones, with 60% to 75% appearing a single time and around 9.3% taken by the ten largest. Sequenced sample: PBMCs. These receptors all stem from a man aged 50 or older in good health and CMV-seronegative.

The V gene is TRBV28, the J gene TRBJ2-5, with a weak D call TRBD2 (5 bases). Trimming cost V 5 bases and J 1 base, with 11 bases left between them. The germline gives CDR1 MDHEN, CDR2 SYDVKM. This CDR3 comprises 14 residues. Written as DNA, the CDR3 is TGTGCCAGCAGTCCCCCCGGGGTCCAAGAGACCCAGTACTTC. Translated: CASSPPGVQETQYF.

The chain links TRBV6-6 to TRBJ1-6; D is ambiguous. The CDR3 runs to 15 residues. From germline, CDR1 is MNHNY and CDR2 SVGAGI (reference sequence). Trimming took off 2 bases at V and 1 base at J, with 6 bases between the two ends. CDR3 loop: CASSYRESYNSPLHF. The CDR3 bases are TGTGCCAGCAGTTACCGAGAATCCTATAATTCACCCCTCCACTTT.

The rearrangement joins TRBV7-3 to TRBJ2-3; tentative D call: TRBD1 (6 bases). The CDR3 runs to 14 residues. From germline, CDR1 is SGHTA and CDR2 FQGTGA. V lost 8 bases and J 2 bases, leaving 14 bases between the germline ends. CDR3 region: CASSAGESTDTQYF. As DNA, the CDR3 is TGTGCCAGCTCGGCAGGGGAGTCCACAGATACGCAGTATTTT.

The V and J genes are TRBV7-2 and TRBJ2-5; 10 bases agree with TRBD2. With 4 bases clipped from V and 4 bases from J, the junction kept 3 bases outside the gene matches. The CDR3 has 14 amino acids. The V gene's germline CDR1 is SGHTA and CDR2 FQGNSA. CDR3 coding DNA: TGTGCCAGCAGCTATAGACTAGCGGGAGAGACCCAGTACTTC. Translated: CASSYRLAGETQYF.

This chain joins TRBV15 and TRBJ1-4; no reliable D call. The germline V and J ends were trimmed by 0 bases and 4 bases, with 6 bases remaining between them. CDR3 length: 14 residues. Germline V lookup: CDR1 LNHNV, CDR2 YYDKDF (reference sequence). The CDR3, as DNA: TGTGCCACCAGCAGAGAACAGTTTAATGAAAAACTGTTTTTT. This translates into CATSREQFNEKLFF.

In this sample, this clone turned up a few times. The CDR3 loop is CASSSKYSNQPQHF. The CDR3 DNA reads as TGTGCCAGCAGTTCTAAGTATAGCAATCAGCCCCAGCATTTT. This chain links TRBV28 with TRBJ1-5; D remains unclear. Germline CDR1 is MDHEN and CDR2 is SYDVKM. V was cut by 4 bases and J by 0 bases, with 7 bases left in between. This CDR3 is built from 14 residues.

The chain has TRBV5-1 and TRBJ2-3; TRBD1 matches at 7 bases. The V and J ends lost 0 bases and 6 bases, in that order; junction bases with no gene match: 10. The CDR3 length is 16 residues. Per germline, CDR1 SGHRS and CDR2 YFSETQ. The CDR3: CASSLVGDRAFDTQYF. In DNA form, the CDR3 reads TGCGCCAGCAGCTTGGTCGGGGACAGAGCGTTTGATACGCAGTATTTT.

Here the CDR3 DNA reads TGTGCCAGCAGCTTGTGGAGGGCTGGGGCCAACGTCCTGACTTTC. Its protein is CASSLWRAGANVLTF. The chain links TRBV5-6 to TRBJ2-6; TRBD2 might be the D (6 bases). Trimming cost V 1 base and J 2 bases, with 7 bases left between them. Per germline, CDR1 SGHDT and CDR2 YYEEEE. The CDR3 loop spans 15 amino acids.

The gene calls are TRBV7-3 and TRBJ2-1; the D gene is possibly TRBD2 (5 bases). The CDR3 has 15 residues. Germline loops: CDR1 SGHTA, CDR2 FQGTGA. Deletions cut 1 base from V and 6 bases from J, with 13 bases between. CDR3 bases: TGTGCCAGCAGCTTAATCACTAGTGTGGTCAATGAGCAGTTCTTC. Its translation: CASSLITSVVNEQFF.

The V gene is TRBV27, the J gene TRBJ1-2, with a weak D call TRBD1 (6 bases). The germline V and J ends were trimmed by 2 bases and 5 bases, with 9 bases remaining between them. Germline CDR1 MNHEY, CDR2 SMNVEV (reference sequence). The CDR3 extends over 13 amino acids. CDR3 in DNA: TGTGCCAGCAGTTTAATCAGGGGTTATGGCTACACCTTC. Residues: CASSLIRGYGYTF.

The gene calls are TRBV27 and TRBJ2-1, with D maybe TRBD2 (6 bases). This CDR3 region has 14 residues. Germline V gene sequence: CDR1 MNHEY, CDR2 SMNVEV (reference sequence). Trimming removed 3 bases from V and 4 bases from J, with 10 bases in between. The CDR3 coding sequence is TGTGCCAGCAGTTTTGGGGGGACTTACAATGAGCAGTTCTTC. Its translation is CASSFGGTYNEQFF.

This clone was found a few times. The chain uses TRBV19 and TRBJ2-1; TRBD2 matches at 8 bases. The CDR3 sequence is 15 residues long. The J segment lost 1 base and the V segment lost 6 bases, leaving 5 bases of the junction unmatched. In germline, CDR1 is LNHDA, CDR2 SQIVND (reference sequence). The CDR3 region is CASRLRGASYNEQFF. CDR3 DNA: TGTGCCAGTAGACTGCGGGGGGCATCCTACAATGAGCAGTTCTTC.

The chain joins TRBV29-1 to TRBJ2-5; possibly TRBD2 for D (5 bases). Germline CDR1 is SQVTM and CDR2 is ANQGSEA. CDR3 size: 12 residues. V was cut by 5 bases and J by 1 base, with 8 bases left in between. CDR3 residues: CSVRLFQETQYF. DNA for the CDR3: TGCAGCGTTCGACTATTCCAAGAGACCCAGTACTTC. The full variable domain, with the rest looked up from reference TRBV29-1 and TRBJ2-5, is SAVISQKPSRDICQRGTSLTIQCQVDSQVTMMFWYRQQPGQSLTLIATANQGSEATYESGFVIDKFPISRPNLTFSTLTVSNMSPEDSSIYLCSVRLFQETQYFGPGTRLLVL.

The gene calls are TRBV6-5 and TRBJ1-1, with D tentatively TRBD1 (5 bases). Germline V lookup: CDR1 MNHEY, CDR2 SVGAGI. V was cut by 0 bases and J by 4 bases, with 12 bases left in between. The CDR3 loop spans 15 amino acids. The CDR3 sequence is CASSYSSRGFTEAFF. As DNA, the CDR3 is TGTGCCAGCAGTTACTCGAGTCGGGGGTTCACTGAAGCTTTCTTT.

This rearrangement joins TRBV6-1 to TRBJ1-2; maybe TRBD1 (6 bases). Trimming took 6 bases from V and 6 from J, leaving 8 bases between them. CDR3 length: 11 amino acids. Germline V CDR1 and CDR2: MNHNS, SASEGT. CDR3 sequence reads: CASRDSDGYTF. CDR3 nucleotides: TGTGCCAGCAGGGACAGCGATGGCTACACCTTC.

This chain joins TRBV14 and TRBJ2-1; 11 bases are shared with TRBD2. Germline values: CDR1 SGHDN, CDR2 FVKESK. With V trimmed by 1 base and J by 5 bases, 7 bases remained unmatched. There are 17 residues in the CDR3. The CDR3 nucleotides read TGTGCCAGCAGCCAAGGAAGGGTACTAGCGGGGGACAATGAGCAGTTCTTC. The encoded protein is CASSQGRVLAGDNEQFF.

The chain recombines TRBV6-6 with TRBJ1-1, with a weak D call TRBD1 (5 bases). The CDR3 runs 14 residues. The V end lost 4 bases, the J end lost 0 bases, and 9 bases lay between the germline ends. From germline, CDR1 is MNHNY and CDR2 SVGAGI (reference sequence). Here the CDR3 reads CASSSGSMNTEAFF. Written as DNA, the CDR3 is TGTGCCAGCAGTTCAGGGTCGATGAACACTGAAGCTTTCTTT.

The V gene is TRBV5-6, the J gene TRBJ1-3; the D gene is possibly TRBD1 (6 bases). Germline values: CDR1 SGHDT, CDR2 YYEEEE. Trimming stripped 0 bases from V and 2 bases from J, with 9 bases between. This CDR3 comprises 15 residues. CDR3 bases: TGTGCCAGCAGCTTGGACTGGGGGCCTGGAAACACCATATATTTT. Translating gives CASSLDWGPGNTIYF. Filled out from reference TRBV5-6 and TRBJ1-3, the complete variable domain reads DAGVTQSPTHLIKTRGQQVTLRCSPKSGHDTVSWYQQALGQGPQFIFQYYEEEERQRGNFPDRFSGHQFPNYSSELNVNALLLGDSALYLCASSLDWGPGNTIYFGEGSWLTVV.